This record covers a single T cell receptor (beta chain). As yet, its antigen is unknown. The sample belongs to a study of cytomegalovirus exposure and HLA in healthy donors. General observations from the study: Earlier analysis found most TCR beta V segments productive about 87% or about 30% of the time.

60 Vbeta and 13 Jbeta primers were used in PCR. This table comes from immunoSEQ multiplex PCR, and its TCRdb copy is limited to in-frame clones, with some not included. Among about 190,000 clones listed, about 87% were seen once. The V end lost 8 bases, the J end lost 6 bases, and 19 bases lay between the germline ends. This CDR3 has 13 amino acids. Germline-derived CDR1 and CDR2 are SQVTM and ANQGSEA. This receptor was taken from a man aged 30-40 years in good health and CMV-seronegative. Sequencing was carried out using PBMCs. The gene calls are TRBV29-1 and TRBJ1-2, with a possible D match to TRBD1 (5 bases). The CDR3 DNA reads TGCAGCATTCCTTCAGGGTTTGGTAATGGCTACACCTTC. Translated: CSIPSGFGNGYTF.